The present T cell receptor beta chain was sequenced within a study of shared clonotypes between healthy human individuals (dated by TCRdb to the early 2020s). As for the study more broadly: The cohort comprised two women and three men aged 18 to 49 years. Leukapheresis yielded between about 0.85 and 10 billion PBMCs per donor. For each donor, three plates each were used for CD4 naive and CD4 memory, two plates were used for CD8 naive, and one plate was used for CD8 memory. Libraries were prepared and TCR repertoires were sequenced by different laboratories using diverse techniques, in order to increase sequencing depth and limit assay-specific biases. To estimate repertoire size and how much clonotypes are shared between individuals, the study performed deep sequencing of blood TCR repertoires from about five healthy adults.

As for this clone: This receptor's antigen is unknown. No per-base quality is available; no much larger clone lies one base away.

Using the deep immunoSEQ assay, multiplex PCR amplified TCR CDR3 regions from genomic DNA. Extracted genomic DNA from each cell subset was spread evenly across all wells of several immunoSEQ 96-well plates, with each plate serving as a replicate. Each replicate PCR for sorted subsets received around 200 ng genomic DNA, equal to tens of thousands of T cell genomes. Purified libraries were quantified with a Qubit 3.0 fluorometer, sized on a Bioanalyzer 2100, and re-quantified with the KAPA Library Quantification kit. Every immunoSEQ 96-well plate was sequenced on a dedicated single-read 150-cycle Illumina NextSeq 550 flow cell. Under the source paper's analysis protocol: Because the immunoSEQ output held only junctional sequences and lacked quality scores, the filtering could not match the filtering applied to full-length reads. Sequences were annotated with PyIR, a Python wrapper for IgBLAST v1.9, and V/J genes and CDR3 were assigned using IMGT germline references. Reads were filtered out if the reads had weak V/J assignments (E-value above 1e-6), no CDR3, stop codons, out-of-frame junctions, or ambiguous translated residues. V3J clonotypes were defined as sequences sharing the same inferred V gene, J gene, and CDR3 amino acid sequence. Percentage overlap between repertoires was computed as shared unique clonotypes divided by the size of the smaller repertoire. Repertoire richness was assessed with RTK rarefaction, the Chao1 estimator, and Recon v2.1 estimates of unobserved clonotypes. OLGA was used to compute generation probabilities for all TCRbeta clonotypes that the gDNA method yielded from a few donors. The source is immuneACCESS, and TCRdb retained only in-frame sequences with V and J called. Part of the clones is not carried over; for the studies checked, unresolved V genes explain less than half of this, and the remainder is unexplained. The V and J calls and clone size are taken from that table; D and trimming were inferred from the DNA. The sample table contains some 600,000 clones; only one count was recorded for approximately 96% of them. The ten largest clones represent 0.11% of the sample.

The V end loses 4 bases and the J end loses 12 bases, and a stretch of 15 bases separates them. From its cysteine to its phenylalanine, the CDR3 spans 13 amino acids. The entry retains the CDR3 DNA only, 39 bases that are in frame from base 1. The germline V gene (reference sequence) supplies CDR1 PRHDT and CDR2 FYEKMQ. Points the paper makes about the study in general: The genetic and exposure-history diversity represented was limited by the small number of donors. Larger estimated clonotype richness was generally found for naive subsets than for memory subsets. Sampling was restricted to blood, and TCR repertoires in tissue are likely to differ from TCR repertoires in blood. Even with the large sequencing depth, rarefaction of the sorted-subset datasets indicated that sequencing was incomplete. Based on pairwise subsampling, the degree of clonotype sharing among donors was expected to be affected by sequencing depth. Compared with non-shared clonotypes, clonotypes shared by all four sorted-subset donors had higher generation probabilities. Sharing across four donors was observed for around 5% of naive CD4, less than 4% of naive CD8, 2.3% of memory CD4, and about 0.4% of memory CD8 clonotypes.

CD8 naive samples consisted of CD45RO-negative cells that were positively selected for CCR7, yielding a CD45RA+CCR7+ population without TemRA cells. Donors were healthy HIV-negative adults with no recently reported acute infections or vaccinations. Every donor was a Caucasian adult living in Nashville, Tennessee, USA. Blood was collected by leukapheresis, and PBMCs were isolated by Ficoll-Histopaque density gradient centrifugation and then cryopreserved in liquid nitrogen vapor phase. Analytical flow cytometry was used to check the purity and quantity of each magnetically sorted T cell population. Genomic DNA was isolated from every sorted fraction and measured by UV absorbance on a Nanodrop 2000c.

The sample comprised naive CD8+ T cells sorted from blood. The cell subset or site label corresponds to: CD45RA+CCR7+. The rearranged segments are TRBV13 and TRBJ1-4, with an unclear D gene assignment. This clonotype was obtained from a woman under 40 in good health. The DNA sequence is TGTGCCAGCAGCTACGACCGGCTGGGAGAACTGTTTTTT. Its product reads: CASSYDRLGELFF.